This passage covers 13 T cell receptor beta chains from one sample sequenced in a study of shared clonotypes between healthy human individuals. Some clones are missing from TCRdb's copy, which holds only in-frame ones; the method was immunoSEQ multiplex PCR. The profile shows about 2.3 million clones, around 90% of them singletons. The sequencing sample was made of naive CD4+ T cells from PBMCs. Subset defined: CD45RA+ positively selected. The receptors were gathered from a man aged 18 to 30 in good health. Some clones in this sample may be carry-over from other donors' samples.

In this sample, this clone turned up a few times. The DNA of the CDR3 is TGCAGCGTTGAAGCGGGTAGAGGCACTGAAGCTTTCTTT. Translated, it gives CSVEAGRGTEAFF. The V call is TRBV29-1, the J call TRBJ1-1; no clear D gene. The germline CDR1 and CDR2 sequences are SQVTM and ANQGSEA. Trimming cost V 1 base and J 4 bases, with 10 bases left between them. This CDR3 contains 13 residues.

CDR3 sequence reads: CASSSGLRADTQYF. The DNA of the CDR3 is TGTGCCAGCAGCTCCGGGCTTCGGGCGGATACGCAGTATTTT. The V and J genes are TRBV7-9 and TRBJ2-3; no clear D. Germline loops: CDR1 SEHNR, CDR2 FQNEAQ (reference sequence). The CDR3 is made up of 14 amino acids. V was clipped by 4 bases and J by 6 bases, with 14 bases between them. The full variable domain, in which reference TRBV7-9 and TRBJ2-3 provide the parts outside the CDR3, is DTGVSQNPRHKITKRGQNVTFRCDPISEHNRLYWYRQTLGQGPEFLTYFQNEAQLEKSRLLSDRFSAERPKGSFSTLEIQRTEQGDSAMYLCASSSGLRADTQYFGPGTRLTVL.

The CDR3 reads CASSSQGRLRYEQYF. CDR3 in DNA: TGTGCCAGCAGTTCTCAGGGGAGATTAAGGTACGAGCAGTACTTC. The chain couples TRBV28 to TRBJ2-7; TRBD1 might be the D (6 bases). The CDR3 spans 15 residues. The V end was cut by 4 bases, the J end by 4 bases, with 17 bases between. Germline V lookup: CDR1 MDHEN, CDR2 SYDVKM.

V and J are TRBV11-2 and TRBJ1-2, with 7 bases identical to TRBD1. The CDR3 extends over 16 amino acids. The V gene's germline CDR1 is SGHAT and CDR2 FQNNGV. With 3 bases clipped from V and 1 base from J, the junction kept 8 bases outside the gene matches. The CDR3 DNA is TGTGCCAGCAGCTTGGGAACCGGGACAGTTAACTATGGCTACACCTTC. Translation: CASSLGTGTVNYGYTF.

The chain uses TRBV7-2 and TRBJ2-1; D is uncertain. V was clipped by 2 bases and J by 3 bases, with 17 bases between them. The germline CDR1 and CDR2 sequences are SGHTA and FQGNSA. The CDR3 contains 17 residues. The CDR3 nucleotides read TGTGCCAGCAGCTTAAGCGCGATAGCTGGTAACTACAATGAGCAGTTCTTC. Protein product: CASSLSAIAGNYNEQFF.

The chain couples TRBV18 to TRBJ2-7; D is perhaps TRBD1 (6 bases). Germline values: CDR1 KGHSH, CDR2 LQKENI. This CDR3 contains 12 residues. Trimming cost V 2 bases and J 6 bases, with 8 bases left between them. CDR3 sequence: CASSPTRGEQYF. The CDR3 DNA follows: TGTGCCAGCTCACCAACCAGGGGCGAGCAGTACTTC.

The chain links TRBV6-1 to TRBJ2-1, with TRBD2 matching over 10 bases. Germline V lookup: CDR1 MNHNS, CDR2 SASEGT. There are 15 residues in the CDR3. V lost 7 bases, J lost 7 bases, and 10 bases stayed unmatched. CDR3 sequence reads: CASNPGLAVGNEQFF. CDR3 coding DNA: TGTGCCAGCAATCCAGGACTAGCGGTGGGGAATGAGCAGTTCTTC.

This clone was counted a few times. V gene TRBV4-2 combines with J gene TRBJ1-1, with 9 positions matching TRBD1. Germline trimming cut 4 bases from V and 1 base from J; bases unmatched to any gene: 7. The length of the CDR3 is 16 residues. The germline V gene has CDR1 LGHNA and CDR2 YNFKEQ. CDR3 amino acids: CASSPEGQGANTEAFF. CDR3 DNA: TGTGCCAGCAGCCCAGAGGGACAGGGAGCGAACACTGAAGCTTTCTTT.

The V gene is TRBV7-2, the J gene TRBJ2-1, with 9 bases that match TRBD2. The V segment lost 5 bases and the J segment 6 bases; nucleotides outside the gene matches: 8. This CDR3 comprises 15 residues. Germline V gene lookup returns CDR1 SGHTA and CDR2 FQGNSA. CDR3 loop: CASSAGTSFGNEQFF. The DNA of the CDR3 is TGTGCCAGCAGCGCCGGGACTAGCTTTGGCAATGAGCAGTTCTTC.

This clone showed up just once. The rearrangement joins TRBV10-3 to TRBJ2-3; 14 bases align to TRBD2. From germline, CDR1 is ENHRY and CDR2 SYGVKD. J was trimmed by 0 bases and V by 3 bases; bases with no gene match: 5. There are 18 residues in the CDR3. CDR3: CAISDATSGRASTDTQYF. DNA of the CDR3: TGTGCCATCAGTGATGCGACTAGCGGGAGGGCTAGCACAGATACGCAGTATTTT.

The gene calls are TRBV27 and TRBJ2-2; weak D call: TRBD2 (6 bases). V shed 3 bases and J shed 0 bases, with 11 bases lying between them. Germline CDR1 MNHEY, CDR2 SMNVEV (reference sequence). This CDR3 comprises 16 residues. CDR3 in DNA: TGTGCCAGCAGTTTGATGGGACTTACGAACACCGGGGAGCTGTTTTTT. Translated, it gives CASSLMGLTNTGELFF.

The rearrangement uses TRBV27 and TRBJ2-3; the match to TRBD2 covers 8 bases. With 6 bases clipped from V and 1 base from J, the junction kept 6 bases outside the gene matches. The CDR3 contains 15 residues. CDR1 MNHEY and CDR2 SMNVEV come from the germline V gene (reference sequence). CDR3 amino acids: CASRRTSRGTDTQYF. As DNA, the CDR3 is TGTGCCAGCAGGCGGACTAGCAGAGGCACAGATACGCAGTATTTT.

V usage is TRBV6-5 and J usage is TRBJ2-7, with a weak D call TRBD2 (6 bases). V was pared by 2 bases and J by 7 bases, with 15 bases between. The CDR3 sequence is 14 residues long. Germline V gene data show CDR1 as MNHEY and CDR2 as SVGAGI. The CDR3 here is CASSYRRGRGEQYF. DNA of the CDR3: TGTGCCAGCAGTTACAGGCGGGGAAGAGGGGAGCAGTACTTC.